Below are 19 T cell receptor beta chains sequenced from a single sample in a study of T cells in localized non-small cell lung cancer. Sequencing was performed with immunoSEQ multiplex PCR; in TCRdb, only in-frame clones are kept and a portion is missing. Of about 26,000 clones listed, 70% to 90% were seen once; the top ten hold about an eighth. Sequenced here: peripheral blood, sampled before any cancer treatment. The receptors originated from a female donor of 60 years or more with stage II squamous cell lung carcinoma.

The J gene is TRBJ1-1, the V gene TRBV4-3; D gene uncertain. Trimming removed 4 bases at V and 4 bases at J, with 10 bases between. Germline lookup yields CDR1 LGHNA and CDR2 YSLEER. This CDR3 spans 13 amino acids. As DNA, the CDR3 is TGCGCCAGCAGCCGTGGGAGGAGCACTGAAGCTTTCTTT. Protein sequence: CASSRGRSTEAFF.

The chain carries TRBV7-2 and TRBJ2-7; D call uncertain. The CDR3 runs 13 residues. V was cut by 6 bases and J by 6 bases, with 15 bases left in between. Germline V CDR1 and CDR2: SGHTA, FQGNSA. CDR3 nucleotide sequence: TGTGCCAGCAGTTCAAGGACGGCCGGCGAGCAGTACTTC. Residues: CASSSRTAGEQYF.

V gene TRBV5-6 combines with J gene TRBJ1-1; no clear D gene. Germline V lookup: CDR1 SGHDT, CDR2 YYEEEE. The V end lost 1 base, the J end lost 0 bases, and 4 bases lay between the germline ends. This CDR3 has 13 residues. The CDR3 spells CASSLWMNTEAFF. CDR3 coding DNA: TGTGCCAGCAGCTTGTGGATGAACACTGAAGCTTTCTTT. The full variable domain, with the rest looked up from reference TRBV5-6 and TRBJ1-1, is DAGVTQSPTHLIKTRGQQVTLRCSPKSGHDTVSWYQQALGQGPQFIFQYYEEEERQRGNFPDRFSGHQFPNYSSELNVNALLLGDSALYLCASSLWMNTEAFFGQGTRLTVV.

The V and J genes are TRBV19 and TRBJ1-2; D uncertain. Germline CDR1 and CDR2: LNHDA and SQIVND (reference sequence). V lost 3 bases and J lost 4, with 9 bases in between. The CDR3 loop spans 13 amino acids. The CDR3 DNA reads as TGTGCCAGTAGTATGAAAGAAACCTATGGCTACACCTTC. It specifies CASSMKETYGYTF.

This clone came up a few times. The chain uses TRBV9 and TRBJ2-2; TRBD1 aligns across 7 bases. The length of the CDR3 is 15 residues. With 4 bases clipped from V and 2 bases from J, the junction kept 5 bases outside the gene matches. From germline, CDR1 is SGDLS and CDR2 YYNGEE. CDR3: CASSIRDSNTGELFF. The CDR3 DNA reads TGTGCCAGCAGCATCCGGGACAGCAACACCGGGGAGCTGTTTTTT. The full variable domain, in which reference TRBV9 and TRBJ2-2 provide the parts outside the CDR3, is DSGVTQTPKHLITATGQRVTLRCSPRSGDLSVYWYQQSLDQGLQFLIQYYNGEERAKGNILERFSAQQFPDLHSELNLSSLELGDSALYFCASSIRDSNTGELFFGEGSRLTVL.

V and J are TRBV28 and TRBJ2-3, with D possibly being TRBD1 or TRBD2 (5 bases each). CDR1 MDHEN and CDR2 SYDVKM come from the germline V gene. Trimming shortened V by 5 bases and J by 4 bases, and 10 bases separated the two germline ends. The CDR3 contains 13 residues. The CDR3 here is CASSRWDPDTQYF. The CDR3 nucleotides are TGTGCCAGCAGTAGGTGGGACCCAGATACGCAGTATTTT.

The gene calls are TRBV6-1 and TRBJ1-2; unclear D gene. The CDR3 extends over 14 amino acids. Germline CDR1 MNHNS, CDR2 SASEGT. The V end lost 1 base, the J end lost 2 bases, and 8 bases lay between the germline ends. Here the CDR3 reads CASSEGGSNYGYTF. The CDR3 nucleotides read TGTGCCAGCAGTGAAGGCGGGTCCAACTATGGCTACACCTTC.

The DNA of the CDR3 is TGTGCCAGCTCCCCCACCCTAACGAGCGCCACGAACACCGGGGAGCTGTTTTTT. Translated, it gives CASSPTLTSATNTGELFF. The chain employs TRBV18 and TRBJ2-2; D is unresolved. CDR1 and CDR2 from the germline V gene are KGHSH and LQKENI. The CDR3 is made up of 18 amino acids. Trimming pared 6 bases from V and 0 bases from J, leaving 20 bases between.

A single count supports this clone. DNA of the CDR3: TGTGCCATCAGAAGAGACAGGAACACTGAAGCTTTCTTT. It translates to CAIRRDRNTEAFF. V usage is TRBV10-3 and J usage is TRBJ1-1; D is possibly TRBD1 (5 bases). V lost 6 bases and J lost 1, with 9 bases in between. CDR3 size: 13 residues. In germline, CDR1 is ENHRY, CDR2 SYGVKD.

This clone was seen only once. The rearrangement links TRBV10-3 to TRBJ1-1, with D hard to call. This CDR3 contains 13 residues. The germline V gene encodes CDR1 ENHRY and CDR2 SYGVKD. V lost 5 bases and J lost 4, with 11 bases in between. The CDR3 here is CAISTADSTEAFF. In DNA form, the CDR3 reads TGTGCCATCAGTACAGCTGATAGCACTGAAGCTTTCTTT.

This chain joins TRBV27 and TRBJ2-3; 10 bases line up with TRBD2. After removal of 3 bases from V and 5 bases from J, the junction contained 5 bases not matched to a gene. Germline-derived CDR1 and CDR2 are MNHEY and SMNVEV (reference sequence). The CDR3 contains 15 residues. For the CDR3, the DNA is TGTGCCAGCAGTTTCTCAAGCGGGGGGGGAGATACGCAGTATTTT. Translating gives CASSFSSGGGDTQYF.

V and J are TRBV30 and TRBJ1-1; TRBD1 agrees at 9 bases. CDR1 and CDR2 (germline): GTSNPN, SVGIG (reference sequence). The J segment lost 2 bases and the V segment lost 0 bases, leaving 13 bases of the junction unmatched. The CDR3 extends over 18 amino acids. CDR3 coding DNA: TGTGCCTGGAGTGTTTTAGGGTACACAGGGGGCGTTAACACTGAAGCTTTCTTT. It specifies CAWSVLGYTGGVNTEAFF.

The CDR3 DNA sequence: TGTGCCTGCCTGACTATCACCGGGACAGGGGGCTCAGAGACCCAGTACTTC. Encoded protein: CACLTITGTGGSETQYF. The V and J genes are TRBV30 and TRBJ2-5, with 12 positions matching TRBD1. Germline V CDR1 and CDR2: GTSNPN, SVGIG (reference sequence). CDR3 size: 17 residues. After removal of 6 bases from V and 4 bases from J, the junction contained 15 bases not matched to a gene. The entire variable domain, with the rest obtained from reference TRBV30 and TRBJ2-5, is as follows: SQTIHQWPATLVQPVGSPLSLECTVEGTSNPNLYWYRQAAGRGLQLLFYSVGIGQISSEVPQNLSASRPQDRQFILSSKKLLLSDSGFYLCACLTITGTGGSETQYFGPGTRLLVL.

This clone occurred a few times. The V call is TRBV18, the J call TRBJ1-2; 9 bases agree with TRBD1. Trimming removed 2 bases from V and 4 bases from J; junction bases left unmatched: 8. This CDR3 spans 16 amino acids. Germline V lookup: CDR1 KGHSH, CDR2 LQKENI. The CDR3 region has the DNA TGTGCCAGCTCACCAGGAACAGGGGGCGCGGGCTATGGCTACACCTTC. It codes for CASSPGTGGAGYGYTF.

The chain couples TRBV5-6 to TRBJ2-2; D gene ambiguous. The germline V and J ends were trimmed by 2 bases and 4 bases, with 3 bases remaining between them. CDR3 length equals 12 residues. Germline CDR1 SGHDT, CDR2 YYEEEE. The CDR3 sequence: CASSLTTGELFF. The CDR3 nucleotides read TGTGCCAGCAGCTTAACCACCGGGGAGCTGTTTTTT.

V and J are TRBV15 and TRBJ2-7; D not certain. Germline V lookup: CDR1 LNHNV, CDR2 YYDKDF (reference sequence). The CDR3 extends over 13 amino acids. The V end lost 4 bases, the J end lost 6 bases, and 13 bases lay between the germline ends. This CDR3 reads CATSITNDPEQYF. DNA for the CDR3: TGTGCCACCAGCATAACTAACGATCCCGAGCAGTACTTC.

The gene calls are TRBV6-6 and TRBJ2-2, with D unresolved. The CDR3 consists of 14 residues. Germline V CDR1 and CDR2: MNHNY, SVGAGI (reference sequence). V was clipped by 6 bases and J by 3 bases, with 11 bases between them. DNA of the CDR3: TGTGCCAGCAGCCTGGGGTCTTACACCGGGGAGCTGTTTTTT. Translation gives CASSLGSYTGELFF.

The V and J genes are TRBV28 and TRBJ2-1; a weak D match, TRBD2 (5 bases). CDR1 is MDHEN, CDR2 SYDVKM, per germline. The V end was cut by 5 bases, the J end by 0 bases, with 11 bases between. The CDR3 has 15 amino acids. The CDR3 bases are TGTGCCAGCAGTACCCCGGGGTTCTCCTACAATGAGCAGTTCTTC. Translated: CASSTPGFSYNEQFF.

The chain joins TRBV11-2 to TRBJ1-4; no definite D call. The CDR3 contains 16 residues. The V gene lost 1 base and the J gene lost 8 bases, with 17 bases spanning the gap. Germline CDR1 SGHAT, CDR2 FQNNGV. The CDR3: CASSLVSGQVREKLFF. In DNA form, the CDR3 reads TGTGCCAGCAGCTTAGTGTCCGGGCAGGTCAGAGAAAAACTGTTTTTT.